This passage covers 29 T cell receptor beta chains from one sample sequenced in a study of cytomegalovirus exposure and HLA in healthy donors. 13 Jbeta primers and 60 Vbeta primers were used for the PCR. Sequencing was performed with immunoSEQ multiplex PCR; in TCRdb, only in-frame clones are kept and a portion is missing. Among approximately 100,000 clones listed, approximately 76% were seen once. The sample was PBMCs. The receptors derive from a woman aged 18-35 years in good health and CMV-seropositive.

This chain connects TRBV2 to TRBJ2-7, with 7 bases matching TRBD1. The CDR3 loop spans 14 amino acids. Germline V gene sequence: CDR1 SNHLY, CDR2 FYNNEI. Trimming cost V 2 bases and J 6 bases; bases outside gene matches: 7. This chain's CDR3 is CASSERRQGAEQYF. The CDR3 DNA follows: TGTGCCAGCAGTGAAAGGAGACAGGGCGCCGAGCAGTACTTC.

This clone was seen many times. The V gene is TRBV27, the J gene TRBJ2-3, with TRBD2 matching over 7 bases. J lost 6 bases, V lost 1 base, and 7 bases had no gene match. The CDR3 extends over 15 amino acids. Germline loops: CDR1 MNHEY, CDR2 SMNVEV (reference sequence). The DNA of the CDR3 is TGTGCCAGCAGTTTATATCGGGGGGTTCGGGATACGCAGTATTTT. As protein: CASSLYRGVRDTQYF.

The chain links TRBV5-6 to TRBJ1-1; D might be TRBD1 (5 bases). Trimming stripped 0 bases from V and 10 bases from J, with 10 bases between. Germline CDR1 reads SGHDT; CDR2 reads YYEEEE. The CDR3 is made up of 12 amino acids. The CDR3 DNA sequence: TGTGCCAGCAGCTTGGGGAGGGGAGTAGCTTTCTTT. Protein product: CASSLGRGVAFF.

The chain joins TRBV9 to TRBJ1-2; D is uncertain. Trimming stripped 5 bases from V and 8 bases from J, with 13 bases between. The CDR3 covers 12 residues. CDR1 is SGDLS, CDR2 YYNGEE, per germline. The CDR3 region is CASSDGSWGYTF. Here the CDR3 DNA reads TGTGCCAGCAGTGATGGTAGTTGGGGCTACACCTTC. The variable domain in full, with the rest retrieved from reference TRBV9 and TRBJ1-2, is DSGVTQTPKHLITATGQRVTLRCSPRSGDLSVYWYQQSLDQGLQFLIQYYNGEERAKGNILERFSAQQFPDLHSELNLSSLELGDSALYFCASSDGSWGYTFGSGTRLTVV.

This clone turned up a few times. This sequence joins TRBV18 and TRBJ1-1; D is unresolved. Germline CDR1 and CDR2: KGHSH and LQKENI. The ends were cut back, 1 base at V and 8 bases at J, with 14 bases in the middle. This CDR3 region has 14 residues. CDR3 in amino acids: CASSPREGGSEAFF. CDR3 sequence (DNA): TGTGCCAGCTCACCACGGGAGGGTGGTTCGGAAGCTTTCTTT.

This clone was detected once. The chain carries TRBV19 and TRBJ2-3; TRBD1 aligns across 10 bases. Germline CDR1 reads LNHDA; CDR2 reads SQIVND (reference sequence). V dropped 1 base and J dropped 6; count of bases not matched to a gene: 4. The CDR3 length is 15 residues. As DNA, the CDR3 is TGTGCCAGTAGTATAGGCGGGACAGGGGTGGATACGCAGTATTTT. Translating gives CASSIGGTGVDTQYF.

The CDR3 sequence is CASSLASGAYGYTF. The CDR3 DNA sequence: TGTGCCAGCAGCTTGGCCTCGGGAGCCTATGGCTACACCTTC. The J gene is TRBJ1-2, the V gene TRBV5-6; D uncertain. V lost 0 bases and J lost 4, with 10 bases in between. The CDR3 has 14 residues. Looked up from germline, CDR1 is SGHDT and CDR2 is YYEEEE.

The CDR3 DNA follows: TGTGCCAGCGAAAGCGGGAGGGCTTACGAGCAGTACTTC. Its translation: CASESGRAYEQYF. This sequence joins TRBV28 and TRBJ2-7; 10 nucleotides line up with TRBD2. The CDR3 length is 13 residues. Trimming removed 8 bases from V and 4 bases from J; junction bases left unmatched: 5. Germline-derived CDR1 and CDR2 are MDHEN and SYDVKM.

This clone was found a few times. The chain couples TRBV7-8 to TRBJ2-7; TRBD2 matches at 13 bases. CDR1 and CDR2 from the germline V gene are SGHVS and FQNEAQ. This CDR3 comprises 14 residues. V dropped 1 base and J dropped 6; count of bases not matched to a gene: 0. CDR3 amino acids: CASSLGTSGSEQYF. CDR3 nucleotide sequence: TGTGCCAGCAGCTTAGGGACTAGCGGGAGCGAGCAGTACTTC.

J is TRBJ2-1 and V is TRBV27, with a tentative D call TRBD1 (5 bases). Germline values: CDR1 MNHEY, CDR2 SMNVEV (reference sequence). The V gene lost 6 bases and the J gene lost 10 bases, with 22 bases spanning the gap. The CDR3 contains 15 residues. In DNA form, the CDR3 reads TGTGCCAGCAGCTGGGGCAAGTCCGCCATGGCGGAGCAGTTCTTC. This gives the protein CASSWGKSAMAEQFF.

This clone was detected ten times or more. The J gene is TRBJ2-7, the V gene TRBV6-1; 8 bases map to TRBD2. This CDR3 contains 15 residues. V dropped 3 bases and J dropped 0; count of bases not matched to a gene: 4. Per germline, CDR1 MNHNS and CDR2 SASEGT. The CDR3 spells CASSDQSGSSYEQYF. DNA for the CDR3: TGTGCCAGCAGTGATCAGAGCGGGAGCTCCTACGAGCAGTACTTC.

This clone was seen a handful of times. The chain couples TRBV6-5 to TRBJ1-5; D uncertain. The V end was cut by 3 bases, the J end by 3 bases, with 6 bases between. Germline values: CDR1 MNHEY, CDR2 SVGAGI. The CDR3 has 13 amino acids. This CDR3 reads CASSYGLNQPQHF. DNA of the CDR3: TGTGCCAGCAGTTATGGGCTCAATCAGCCCCAGCATTTT.

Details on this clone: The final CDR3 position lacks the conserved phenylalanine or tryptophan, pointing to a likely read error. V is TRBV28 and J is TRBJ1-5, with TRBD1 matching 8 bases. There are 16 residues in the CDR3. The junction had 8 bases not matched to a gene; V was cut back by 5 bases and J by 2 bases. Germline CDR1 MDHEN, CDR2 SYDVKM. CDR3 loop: CASSRPGQAGNQPQHV. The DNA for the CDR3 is TGTGCCAGCAGTCGACCGGGACAGGCGGGCAATCAGCCCCAGCATGTT.

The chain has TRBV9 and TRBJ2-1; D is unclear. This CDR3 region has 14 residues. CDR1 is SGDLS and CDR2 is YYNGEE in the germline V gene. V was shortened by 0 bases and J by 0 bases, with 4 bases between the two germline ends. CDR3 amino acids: CASSVAVSYNEQFF. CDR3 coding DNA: TGTGCCAGCAGCGTAGCTGTCTCCTACAATGAGCAGTTCTTC.

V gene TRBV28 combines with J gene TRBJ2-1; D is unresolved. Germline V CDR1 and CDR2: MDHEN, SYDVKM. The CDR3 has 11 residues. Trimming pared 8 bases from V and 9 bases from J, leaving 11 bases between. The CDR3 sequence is CASARMVEQFF. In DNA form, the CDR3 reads TGTGCCAGCGCCAGAATGGTTGAGCAGTTCTTC.

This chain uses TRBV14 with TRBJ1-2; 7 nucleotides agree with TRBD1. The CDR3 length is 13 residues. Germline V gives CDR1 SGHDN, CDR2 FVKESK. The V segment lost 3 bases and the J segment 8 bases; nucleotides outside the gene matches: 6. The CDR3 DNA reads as TGTGCCAGCAGCCACGGACAGGAGGACGGCTACACCTTC. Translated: CASSHGQEDGYTF.

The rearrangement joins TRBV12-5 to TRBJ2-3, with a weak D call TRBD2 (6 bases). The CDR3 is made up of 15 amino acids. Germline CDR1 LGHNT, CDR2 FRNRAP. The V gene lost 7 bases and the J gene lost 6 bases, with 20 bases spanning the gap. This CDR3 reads CASDLGLQGRDTQYF. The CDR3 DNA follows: TGTGCTAGTGACTTGGGACTCCAGGGTCGGGATACGCAGTATTTT.

The CDR3 sequence: CASSASGSLTDTQYF. The CDR3 DNA reads as TGCGCCAGCAGCGCCAGCGGGAGTCTAACAGATACGCAGTATTTT. The chain employs TRBV5-1 and TRBJ2-3; 8 bases map to TRBD2. This CDR3 contains 15 residues. Trimming removed 4 bases from V and 3 bases from J; junction bases left unmatched: 7. CDR1 is SGHRS, CDR2 YFSETQ, per germline. Complete variable domain (other parts from reference TRBV5-1 and TRBJ2-3): KAGVTQTPRYLIKTRGQQVTLSCSPISGHRSVSWYQQTPGQGLQFLFEYFSETQRNKGNFPGRFSGRQFSNSRSEMNVSTLELGDSALYLCASSASGSLTDTQYFGPGTRLTVL.

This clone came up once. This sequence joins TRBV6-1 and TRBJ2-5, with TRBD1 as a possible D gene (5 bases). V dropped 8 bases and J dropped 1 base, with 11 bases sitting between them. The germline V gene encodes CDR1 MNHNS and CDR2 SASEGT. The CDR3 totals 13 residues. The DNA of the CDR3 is TGTGCCAGCGCGACAGAATTCCAAGAGACCCAGTACTTC. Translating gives CASATEFQETQYF.

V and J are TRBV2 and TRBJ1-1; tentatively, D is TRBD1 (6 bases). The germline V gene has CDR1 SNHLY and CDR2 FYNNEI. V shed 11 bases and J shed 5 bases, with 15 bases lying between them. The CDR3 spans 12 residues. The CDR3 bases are TGTGCCTCGCGGCAGGGGCCAACTGAAGCTTTCTTT. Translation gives CASRQGPTEAFF.

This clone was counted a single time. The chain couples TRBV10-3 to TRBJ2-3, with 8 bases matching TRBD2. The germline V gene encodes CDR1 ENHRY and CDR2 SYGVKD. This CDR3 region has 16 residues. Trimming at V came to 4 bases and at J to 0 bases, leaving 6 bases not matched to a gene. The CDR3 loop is CAISVGPSGSTDTQYF. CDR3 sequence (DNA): TGTGCCATCAGTGTAGGCCCTAGCGGGAGCACAGATACGCAGTATTTT.

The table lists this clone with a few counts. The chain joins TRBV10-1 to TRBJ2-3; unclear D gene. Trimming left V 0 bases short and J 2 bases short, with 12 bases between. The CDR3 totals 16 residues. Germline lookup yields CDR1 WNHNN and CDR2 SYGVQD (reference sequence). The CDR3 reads CASSESRVGFTDTQYF. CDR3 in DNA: TGCGCCAGCAGTGAGTCCCGAGTCGGGTTCACAGATACGCAGTATTTT.

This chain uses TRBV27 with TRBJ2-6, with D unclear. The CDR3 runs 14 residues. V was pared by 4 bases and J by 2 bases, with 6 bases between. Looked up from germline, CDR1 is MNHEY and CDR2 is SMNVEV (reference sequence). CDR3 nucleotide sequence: TGTGCCAGCAGTTACAGTACTGGGGCCAACGTCCTGACTTTC. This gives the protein CASSYSTGANVLTF.

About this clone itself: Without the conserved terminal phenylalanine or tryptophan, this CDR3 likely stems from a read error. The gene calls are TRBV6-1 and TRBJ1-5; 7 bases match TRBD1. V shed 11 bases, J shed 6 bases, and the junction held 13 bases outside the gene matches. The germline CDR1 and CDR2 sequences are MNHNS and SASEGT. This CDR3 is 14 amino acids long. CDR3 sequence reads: CAARQGLAGQPQHV. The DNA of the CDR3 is TGTGCCGCCCGACAGGGACTGGCGGGTCAGCCCCAGCATGTT.

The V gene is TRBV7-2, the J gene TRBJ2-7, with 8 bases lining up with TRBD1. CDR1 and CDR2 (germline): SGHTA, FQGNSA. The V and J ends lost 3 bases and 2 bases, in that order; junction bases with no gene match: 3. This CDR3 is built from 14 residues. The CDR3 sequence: CASSFYRGAYEQYF. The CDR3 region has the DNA TGTGCCAGCAGCTTTTACAGGGGGGCCTACGAGCAGTACTTC.

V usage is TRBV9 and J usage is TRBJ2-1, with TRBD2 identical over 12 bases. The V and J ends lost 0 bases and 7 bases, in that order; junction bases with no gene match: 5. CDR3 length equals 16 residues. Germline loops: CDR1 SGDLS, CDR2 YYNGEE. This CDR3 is CASSVAGTSGLNEQFF. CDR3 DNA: TGTGCCAGCAGCGTAGCAGGGACTAGCGGGTTGAATGAGCAGTTCTTC.

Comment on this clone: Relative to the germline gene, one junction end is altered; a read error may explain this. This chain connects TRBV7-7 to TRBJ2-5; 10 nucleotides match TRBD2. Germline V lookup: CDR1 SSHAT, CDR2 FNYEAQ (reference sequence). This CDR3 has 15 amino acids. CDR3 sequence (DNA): TGTGCTAGCAGCCCATCTAGCGGGAGCGGAGAGACCCAGTACTTC. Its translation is CASSPSSGSGETQYF. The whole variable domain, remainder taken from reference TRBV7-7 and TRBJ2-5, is GAGVSQSPRYKVTKRGQDVTLRCDPISSHATLYWYQQALGQGPEFLTYFNYEAQPDKSGLPSDRFSAERPEGSISTLTIQRTEQRDSAMYRCASSPSSGSGETQYFGPGTRLLVL.

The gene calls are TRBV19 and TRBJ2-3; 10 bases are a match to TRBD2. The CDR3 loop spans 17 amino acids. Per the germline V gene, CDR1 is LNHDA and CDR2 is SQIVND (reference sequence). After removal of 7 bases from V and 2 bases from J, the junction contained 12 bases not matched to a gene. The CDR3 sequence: CASKSVTSGVDTDTQYF. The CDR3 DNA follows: TGTGCCAGTAAGTCGGTCACTAGCGGGGTTGACACAGATACGCAGTATTTT.

The CDR3, as DNA: TGTGCCAGCAGCCAGGTGGGACAGGCTGAAAGCTACGAGCAGTACTTC. Protein: CASSQVGQAESYEQYF. This sequence joins TRBV16 and TRBJ2-7; 8 bases line up with TRBD1. CDR1 is KGHSY and CDR2 is FQNENV in the germline V gene. The junction had 10 bases not matched to a gene; V was cut back by 3 bases and J by 3 bases. This CDR3 has 16 amino acids.